Below are 5 T cell receptor beta chains sequenced from a single sample in a study of blood T cell repertoires in COVID-19. Sequenced by immunoSEQ multiplex PCR; TCRdb stores in-frame clones only, minus some. Altogether 250,000 or so clones are present, about 83% being singletons, with the ten largest covering 3.6%. Material: PBMCs or T cells enriched from blood (not recorded which). Every receptor here comes from a woman aged 40 to 50 who had been exposed to COVID-19.

The V call is TRBV7-9, the J call TRBJ2-3; the match to TRBD1 covers 12 bases. From germline, CDR1 is SEHNR and CDR2 FQNEAQ (reference sequence). The V segment lost 4 bases and the J segment 4 bases; nucleotides outside the gene matches: 6. This CDR3 has 16 residues. The CDR3 DNA reads TGTGCCAGCAGCTCGGGACAGGGGGCGAGCGCAGATACGCAGTATTTT. The encoded protein is CASSSGQGASADTQYF.

In its sample, this clone was seen a few times. This chain joins TRBV9 and TRBJ1-1; D gene unclear. The CDR3 is made up of 15 amino acids. Germline CDR1 and CDR2: SGDLS and YYNGEE. V lost 0 bases and J 0 bases, leaving 9 bases between the germline ends. CDR3 in DNA: TGTGCCAGCAGCGTAGGAGGCCTTATGAACACTGAAGCTTTCTTT. Its translation: CASSVGGLMNTEAFF.

The J gene is TRBJ2-7, the V gene TRBV6-5, with D tentatively TRBD1 (5 bases). The germline CDR1 and CDR2 sequences are MNHEY and SVGAGI. The CDR3 loop spans 15 amino acids. Trimming took 0 bases from V and 3 from J, leaving 12 bases between them. CDR3 region: CASSYSLGDNYEQYF. CDR3 DNA sequence: TGTGCCAGCAGTTACTCCTTAGGGGATAACTACGAGCAGTACTTC.

This rearrangement joins TRBV30 to TRBJ1-4; D uncertain. The CDR3 has 11 residues. Germline V lookup: CDR1 GTSNPN, CDR2 SVGIG (reference sequence). The germline V and J ends were trimmed by 0 bases and 7 bases, with 3 bases remaining between them. The CDR3: CAWSVGEKLFF. The CDR3 DNA reads as TGTGCCTGGAGTGTCGGTGAAAAACTGTTTTTT. The variable domain in full, completed from reference TRBV30 and TRBJ1-4, reads SQTIHQWPATLVQPVGSPLSLECTVEGTSNPNLYWYRQAAGRGLQLLFYSVGIGQISSEVPQNLSASRPQDRQFILSSKKLLLSDSGFYLCAWSVGEKLFFGSGTQLSVL.

J is TRBJ1-2 and V is TRBV28, with 7 nucleotides matching TRBD1. The CDR3 is 14 amino acids. Germline loops: CDR1 MDHEN, CDR2 SYDVKM. V shed 4 bases, J shed 4 bases, and the junction held 6 bases outside the gene matches. This CDR3 is CASSSGGALYGYTF. CDR3 in DNA: TGTGCCAGCAGTTCAGGGGGAGCCCTCTATGGCTACACCTTC.